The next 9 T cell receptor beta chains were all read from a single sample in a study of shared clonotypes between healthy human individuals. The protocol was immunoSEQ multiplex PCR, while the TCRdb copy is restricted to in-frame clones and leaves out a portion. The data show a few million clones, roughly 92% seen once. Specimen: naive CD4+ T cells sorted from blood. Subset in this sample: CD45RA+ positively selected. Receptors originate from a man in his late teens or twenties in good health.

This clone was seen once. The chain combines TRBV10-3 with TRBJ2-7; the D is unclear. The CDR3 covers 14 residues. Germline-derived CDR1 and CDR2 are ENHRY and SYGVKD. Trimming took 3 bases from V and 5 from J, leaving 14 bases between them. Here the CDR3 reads CAISDDLGLNEQYF. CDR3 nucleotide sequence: TGTGCCATCAGTGACGACTTAGGGCTGAACGAGCAGTACTTC.

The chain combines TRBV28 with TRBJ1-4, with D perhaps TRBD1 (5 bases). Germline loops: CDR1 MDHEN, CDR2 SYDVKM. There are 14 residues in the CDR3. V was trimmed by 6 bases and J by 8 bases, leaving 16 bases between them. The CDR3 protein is CASRPGGSGEKLFF. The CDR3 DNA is TGTGCCAGCAGGCCCGGGGGGTCAGGGGAAAAACTGTTTTTT.

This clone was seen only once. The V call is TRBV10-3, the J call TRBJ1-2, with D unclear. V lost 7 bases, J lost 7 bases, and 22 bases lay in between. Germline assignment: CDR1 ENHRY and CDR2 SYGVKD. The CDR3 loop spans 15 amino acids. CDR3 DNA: TGTGCCATCAAGAGCCGGGAGTTCCGTTTCTCTGGCTACACCTTC. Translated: CAIKSREFRFSGYTF.

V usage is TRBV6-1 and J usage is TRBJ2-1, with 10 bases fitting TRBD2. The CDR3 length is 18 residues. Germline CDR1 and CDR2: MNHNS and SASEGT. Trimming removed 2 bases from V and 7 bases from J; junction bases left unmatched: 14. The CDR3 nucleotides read TGTGCCAGCAGTGAATGGGGAATGAGCGGGGGGGCCTGGAATGAGCAGTTCTTC. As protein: CASSEWGMSGGAWNEQFF.

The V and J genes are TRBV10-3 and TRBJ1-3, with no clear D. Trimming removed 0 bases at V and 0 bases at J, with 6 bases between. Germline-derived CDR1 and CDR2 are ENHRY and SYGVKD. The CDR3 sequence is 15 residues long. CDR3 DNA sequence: TGTGCCATCAGTGAGTCGCCGACCTCTGGAAACACCATATATTTT. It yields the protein CAISESPTSGNTIYF.

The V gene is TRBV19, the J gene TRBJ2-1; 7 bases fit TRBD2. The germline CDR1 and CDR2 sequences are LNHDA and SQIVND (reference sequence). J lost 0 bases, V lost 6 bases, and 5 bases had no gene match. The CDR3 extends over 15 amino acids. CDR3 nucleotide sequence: TGTGCCAGTAGGAGGGACTACGCCTCCTACAATGAGCAGTTCTTC. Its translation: CASRRDYASYNEQFF.

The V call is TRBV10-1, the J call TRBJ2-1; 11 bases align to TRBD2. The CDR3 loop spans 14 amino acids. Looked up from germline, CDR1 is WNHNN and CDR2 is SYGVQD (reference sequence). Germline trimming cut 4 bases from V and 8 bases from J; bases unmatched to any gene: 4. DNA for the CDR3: TGCGCCAGCAGTGCCGGGACTAGCGGCCATGAGCAGTTCTTC. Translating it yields CASSAGTSGHEQFF.

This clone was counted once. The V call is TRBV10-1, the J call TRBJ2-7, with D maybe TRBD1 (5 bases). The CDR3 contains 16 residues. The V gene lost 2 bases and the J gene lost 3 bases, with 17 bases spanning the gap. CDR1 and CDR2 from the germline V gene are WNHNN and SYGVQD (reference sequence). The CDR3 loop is CASSEGADGARYEQYF. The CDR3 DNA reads TGCGCCAGCAGTGAGGGGGCGGATGGGGCCCGCTACGAGCAGTACTTC.

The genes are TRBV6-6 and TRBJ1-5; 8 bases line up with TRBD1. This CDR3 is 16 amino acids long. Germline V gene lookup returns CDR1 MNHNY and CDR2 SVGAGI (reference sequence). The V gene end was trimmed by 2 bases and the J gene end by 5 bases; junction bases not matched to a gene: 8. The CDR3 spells CASSYAIDRGDQPQHF. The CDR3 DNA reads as TGTGCCAGCAGTTACGCGATAGACAGGGGCGATCAGCCCCAGCATTTT.